Reported below is one TCR beta chain. The CDR3 contains 15 residues. Trimming at V came to 3 bases and at J to 2 bases, leaving 4 bases not matched to a gene. In germline, CDR1 is SGHTA, CDR2 FQGNSA. The data are from a study of blood T cells in healthy people across ages. It was with a sample-barcoded 5' primer and a J-beta primer mix that a second PCR of about 6 to 11 cycles was run. TCRdb analysed the 5' RACE reads with MiXCR anew, one entry per CDR3 protein. The sample yields roughly 1.4 million distinct CDR3 sequences, roughly 64% seen once. The receptor was derived from a man aged 18 to 35 in good health. The chain employs TRBV7-2 and TRBJ2-5; TRBD1 matches 9 bases. Sample: blood. CDR3 amino acids: CASSFTGGRQETQYF. The DNA of the CDR3 is TGTGCCAGCAGCTTTACAGGGGGCCGGCAAGAGACCCAGTACTTC.